This passage covers 12 T cell receptor beta chains from one sample sequenced in a study of control samples from healthy donors and cancer patients. Assay used: immunoSEQ multiplex PCR; TCRdb lists only in-frame clones, some missing. The table has fewer than 100,000 clones, roughly four fifths seen once. Material: blood. These receptors all come from a woman in her fifties or sixties in good health.

V gene TRBV5-4 combines with J gene TRBJ1-6; tentatively, D is TRBD1 (6 bases). Trimming pared 4 bases from V and 7 bases from J, leaving 12 bases between. This CDR3 spans 14 amino acids. Per the germline V gene, CDR1 is SGHNT and CDR2 is YYREEE (reference sequence). The CDR3 coding sequence is TGTGCCAGCAGCAGGGACATCGGGAATTCACCCCTCCACTTT. This sequence encodes CASSRDIGNSPLHF.

This chain joins TRBV2 and TRBJ1-1; 12 positions match TRBD1. The CDR3 spans 15 residues. The germline CDR1 and CDR2 sequences are SNHLY and FYNNEI. V shed 8 bases and J 3 bases; nucleotides not matched to a gene: 7. CDR3 DNA sequence: TGTGCCAGCCAATGGGACAGGGGGCTTGACACTGAAGCTTTCTTT. Amino acid sequence: CASQWDRGLDTEAFF.

This chain connects TRBV29-1 to TRBJ1-1, with D hard to call. Looked up from germline, CDR1 is SQVTM and CDR2 is ANQGSEA. The CDR3 has 10 amino acids. CDR3 sequence (DNA): TGCACCCGACCCAACACTGAAGCTTTCTTT. This encodes CTRPNTEAFF.

The chain recombines TRBV24-1 with TRBJ1-3, with TRBD1 matching over 7 bases. Unmatched junction bases numbered 3, after V lost 4 bases and J lost 4 bases. CDR1 is KGHDR, CDR2 SFDVKD, per germline. This CDR3 comprises 14 residues. This CDR3 reads CATSDDRVGNTIYF. The CDR3 bases are TGTGCCACCAGTGACGACAGGGTCGGAAACACCATATATTTT.

The chain recombines TRBV11-2 with TRBJ1-1, with D perhaps matching TRBD1 (6 bases). Germline V gene data show CDR1 as SGHAT and CDR2 as FQNNGV. V shed 5 bases and J shed 1 base, with 8 bases lying between them. The CDR3 length is 13 residues. The CDR3 DNA sequence: TGTGCCAGCAGCCCGGGACAGAACACTGAAGCTTTCTTT. Residues: CASSPGQNTEAFF.

This clone was seen once. This chain connects TRBV5-8 to TRBJ2-5; D remains unclear. The V and J ends lost 0 bases and 1 base respectively, with 7 bases between them. This CDR3 has 14 residues. CDR1 is SGHTS and CDR2 is YDEGEE in the germline V gene. CDR3 nucleotide sequence: TGTGCCAGCAGCTTGGCCGTTGGCCAAGAGACCCAGTACTTC. Residues: CASSLAVGQETQYF.

The chain employs TRBV24-1 and TRBJ1-3; D is undetermined. The CDR3 is 13 residues long. V lost 9 bases, J lost 0 bases, and 8 bases lay in between. Germline values: CDR1 KGHDR, CDR2 SFDVKD. The CDR3 DNA is TGTGCCACCGTCGATGCCTCTGGAAACACCATATATTTT. Protein sequence: CATVDASGNTIYF.

The chain recombines TRBV7-2 with TRBJ2-7; D gene uncertain. Trimming cost V 2 bases and J 2 bases, with 13 bases left between them. Germline V CDR1 and CDR2: SGHTA, FQGNSA. This CDR3 is built from 15 residues. The CDR3 sequence: CASSLISYGPYEQYF. The CDR3 coding sequence is TGTGCCAGCAGCTTAATTAGCTACGGCCCCTACGAGCAGTACTTC.

The CDR3 sequence is CASSLAAGFQWSDTQYF. Here the CDR3 DNA reads TGTGCCAGCAGCTTAGCTGCCGGCTTCCAATGGTCGGATACGCAGTATTTT. The J gene is TRBJ2-3, the V gene TRBV7-9; no firm D call. CDR1 and CDR2 from the germline V gene are SEHNR and FQNEAQ (reference sequence). The CDR3 contains 17 residues. Deletions cut 0 bases from V and 6 bases from J, with 19 bases between.

The chain carries TRBV3-1 (or the pseudogene TRBV3-2) and TRBJ2-3; no clear D. The CDR3 sequence is 11 residues long. Germline V gene lookup returns CDR1 LGHDT and CDR2 YNNKEL (reference sequence). V was shortened by 6 bases and J by 5 bases, with 6 bases between the two germline ends. The CDR3 here is CASRSLDTQYF. The CDR3 region has the DNA TGTGCCAGCAGGTCCCTAGATACGCAGTATTTT.

This clone was recorded only once. The CDR3 sequence is CASANKGDTQYF. The CDR3 region has the DNA TGCGCCAGCGCTAATAAGGGGGATACGCAGTATTTT. The J gene is TRBJ2-3, the V gene TRBV5-1; a weak D match, TRBD1 (5 bases). The CDR3 sequence is 12 residues long. CDR1 and CDR2 (germline): SGHRS, YFSETQ. V was clipped by 7 bases and J by 6 bases, with 12 bases between them.

The chain carries TRBV6-2 or TRBV6-3 and TRBJ2-1; D assignment may be TRBD1 or TRBD2 (5 bases each). Trimming cost V 0 bases and J 5 bases, with 14 bases left between them. Germline loops: CDR1 MNHEY, CDR2 SVGEGT. CDR3 size: 16 residues. The CDR3: CASSYSQGLGDNEQFF. Here the CDR3 DNA reads TGTGCCAGCAGTTACTCGCAGGGTCTGGGGGACAATGAGCAGTTCTTC.